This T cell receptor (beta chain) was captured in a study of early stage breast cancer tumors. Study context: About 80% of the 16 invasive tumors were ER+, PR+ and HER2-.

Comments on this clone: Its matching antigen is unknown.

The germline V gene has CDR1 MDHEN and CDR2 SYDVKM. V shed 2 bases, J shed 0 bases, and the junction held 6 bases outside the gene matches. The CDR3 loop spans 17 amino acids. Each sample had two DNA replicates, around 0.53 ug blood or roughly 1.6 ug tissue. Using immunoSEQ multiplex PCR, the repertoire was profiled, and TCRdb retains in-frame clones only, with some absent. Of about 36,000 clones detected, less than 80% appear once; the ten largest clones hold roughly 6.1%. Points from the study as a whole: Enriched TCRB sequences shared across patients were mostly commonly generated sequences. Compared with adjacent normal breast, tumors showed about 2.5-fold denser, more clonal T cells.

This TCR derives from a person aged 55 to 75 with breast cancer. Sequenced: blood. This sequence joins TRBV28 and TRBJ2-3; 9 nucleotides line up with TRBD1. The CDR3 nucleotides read TGTGCCAGCAGTTTAGGCTCCGGGACAGGGAGCACAGATACGCAGTATTTT. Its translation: CASSLGSGTGSTDTQYF.